This T cell receptor beta chain was sequenced for a study of cytomegalovirus exposure and HLA in healthy donors. Regarding the study as a whole: Accurate prediction of most subjects' HLA-A and HLA-B alleles from TCR beta sequences was reported. When analyzed later, a missense DCLRE1C variant was found to be linked to TCR beta V- and J-gene trimming.

The CDR3 has 21 amino acids. V lost 6 bases, J lost 0 bases, and 24 bases stayed unmatched. Germline loops: CDR1 SNHLY, CDR2 FYNNEI. The PCR was carried out with 60 Vbeta primers and 13 Jbeta primers. Study processing details: Unique TCR beta chains numbered around 80 million in a later analysis, with around 12 million shared. This table comes from immunoSEQ multiplex PCR, and its TCRdb copy is limited to in-frame clones, with some not included. V and J calls plus clone size are reproduced from that table; the DNA served to infer D and trimming. In the table there are roughly 180,000 clones, roughly 85% of which are singletons. Points on this clone: Its specificity is not known.

The TCR was taken from a boy aged 2 to 10 in good health and CMV-seronegative. The sequenced sample consisted of PBMCs. The genes are TRBV2 and TRBJ1-1, with 8 bases identical to TRBD1. CDR3 sequence reads: CASSGPPLQKRRTGLNTEAFF. The CDR3 nucleotides are TGTGCCAGCAGCGGTCCCCCCCTCCAAAAACGGCGGACAGGGTTGAACACTGAAGCTTTCTTT.